This T cell receptor (beta chain) stems from a study of shared clonotypes between healthy human individuals (dated by TCRdb to the early 2020s). As for the study more broadly: The cohort included a few men and a couple of women between 18 and 49 years of age. To increase sequencing depth and limit assay-specific biases, different laboratories used diverse techniques to prepare libraries and sequence TCR repertoires. Between about 0.94 and 8.9 billion PBMCs per donor were obtained by leukapheresis. The study deeply sequenced blood TCR repertoires of about 5 healthy adults to estimate repertoire size and the extent of clonotype sharing between individuals. For each donor, CD4 naive and CD4 memory were each given three plates, CD8 naive was given two plates, and CD8 memory was given one plate. General findings and caveats noted by the study authors: The small number of donors limited the genetic and exposure-history diversity represented. About 5% of naive CD4, 3.5% of naive CD8, about 2.5% of memory CD4, and around 0.42% of memory CD8 clonotypes were shared across several donors. Even with the large sequencing depth, rarefaction of the sorted-subset datasets indicated that sequencing was incomplete. Pairwise subsampling indicated that sequencing depth was expected to affect the degree of clonotype sharing among donors. Sampling was limited to blood, and TCR repertoires in tissue likely differ from TCR repertoires in blood. Compared with non-shared clonotypes, clonotypes shared by all four sorted-subset donors had higher generation probabilities. Estimated clonotype richness was generally larger for naive than for memory subsets.

Regarding this clone: Its antigen remains undetermined. Nothing much larger sits one base from this clone, and base qualities are not available.

The V end loses 3 bases and the J end loses 9 bases, and a stretch of 16 bases separates them. CDR1 SGDLS and CDR2 YYNGEE are derived from the germline V gene. The CDR3 covers 14 residues, taking in both the cysteine and the phenylalanine. Only the CDR3 region is kept as DNA, spanning 42 bases read in frame from base 1. Healthy HIV-negative adults with no recently reported acute infections or vaccinations were included as donors. Every donor was a Caucasian adult residing in Nashville, Tennessee, USA. CD4+ T cells were enriched through magnetic negative selection, after which naive cells were positively selected on CD45RA and the remaining negative fraction served as the memory subset. After blood collection by leukapheresis, PBMCs were isolated using Ficoll-Histopaque density gradient centrifugation and then cryopreserved in the vapor phase of liquid nitrogen. Analytical flow cytometry was used to check the purity and quantity of every magnetically sorted T cell population. Genomic DNA was isolated from every sorted fraction and measured by UV absorbance on a Nanodrop 2000c.

TCR CDR3 regions were amplified from genomic DNA by multiplex PCR using the deep immunoSEQ assay. Genomic DNA extracted from each cell subset was distributed evenly over all wells of several immunoSEQ 96-well plates, and each plate served as one replicate. For sorted subsets, 150 to 250 ng of genomic DNA, equivalent to tens of thousands of T cell genomes, went into each replicate PCR. Purified libraries were quantified with a Qubit 3.0 fluorometer, sized on a Bioanalyzer 2100, and re-quantified with the KAPA Library Quantification kit. A separate single-read 150-cycle Illumina NextSeq 550 flow cell was used to sequence each immunoSEQ 96-well plate. Concerning the study's data processing: Because the immunoSEQ output included only junctional sequences and no quality scores, the filtering could not be the same as the filtering used for full-length reads. To assign V/J genes and CDR3, sequences were annotated against IMGT germline references using PyIR, a Python wrapper for IgBLAST v1.9. Reads with weak V/J assignments (E-value above 1e-6), missing CDR3, stop codons, out-of-frame junctions, or ambiguous translated residues were removed. V3J clonotypes were defined as sequences sharing an identical inferred V gene, J gene, and CDR3 amino acid sequence. The percentage overlap between two repertoires was calculated by dividing the number of shared unique clonotypes by the size of the smaller repertoire. Three approaches were used to assess repertoire richness: RTK rarefaction, the Chao1 estimator, and Recon v2.1 estimates of unobserved clonotypes. Generation probabilities were computed with OLGA for all TCRbeta clonotypes obtained by the gDNA method from several donors. TCRdb holds this immuneACCESS table with in-frame rearrangements only. Some clones are missing; in checked studies, unresolved V genes explain under half, and the rest has no known cause. V and J calls and clone size are those listed in that table; D and trimming were worked out from the DNA. The sample contains 800,000 to 1,200,000 clones, approximately 80% of them found a single time. The ten biggest clones cover approximately 0.5% of the sample.

Sequencing was carried out using memory CD4+ T cells from PBMCs. Read against the paper, the sample's cell subset or site label means: CD45RA-negative fraction. The clonotype originates from a man between 18 and 35 years old in good health. Some clones in this sample may be carry-over from other donors' samples. In this chain, TRBV9 is recombined with TRBJ2-1; no D gene can be assigned with confidence. CDR3 reads: CASSARISTGEQFF. The bases are TGTGCCAGCAGCGCCAGAATATCCACGGGTGAGCAGTTCTTC.